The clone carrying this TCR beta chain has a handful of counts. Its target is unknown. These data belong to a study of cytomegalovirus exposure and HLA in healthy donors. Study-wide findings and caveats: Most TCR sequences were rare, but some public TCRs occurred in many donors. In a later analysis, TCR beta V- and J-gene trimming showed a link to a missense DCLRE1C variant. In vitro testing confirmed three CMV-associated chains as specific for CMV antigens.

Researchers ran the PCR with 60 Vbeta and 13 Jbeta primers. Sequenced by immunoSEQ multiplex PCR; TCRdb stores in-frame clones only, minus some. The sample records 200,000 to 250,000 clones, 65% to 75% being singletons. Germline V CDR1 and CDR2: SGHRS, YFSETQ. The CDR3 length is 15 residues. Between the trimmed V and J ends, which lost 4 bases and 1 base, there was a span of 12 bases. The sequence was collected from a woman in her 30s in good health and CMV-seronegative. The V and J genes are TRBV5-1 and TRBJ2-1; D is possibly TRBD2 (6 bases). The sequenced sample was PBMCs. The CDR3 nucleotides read TGCGCCAGCAGCCCGGAGGGGTTTTCCTACAATGAGCAGTTCTTC. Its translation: CASSPEGFSYNEQFF.